This is a list of T cell receptor beta chains from one sample in a study of blood T cell repertoires in COVID-19. The protocol was immunoSEQ multiplex PCR, while the TCRdb copy is restricted to in-frame clones and leaves out a portion. The sample lists about 270,000 clones, approximately 92% occurring once. Sequencing was done on a sample of PBMCs or T cells enriched from blood (not recorded which). These receptors all come from a young woman who had recovered from COVID-19. CDR3s include the opening cysteine and the closing phenylalanine or tryptophan. D genes are given only for firm matches. Only part of the rows carry a size: once, few, many, or a class if the clone is expanded.

CASSPGTPYEQYF | TGTGCCAGCAGCCCCGGGACACCCTACGAGCAGTACTTC | NA | TRBJ2-7 | TRBV11-1 | NA
CASSETGIKPYEQYF | TGTGCCAGCAGTGAAACGGGGATTAAACCCTACGAGCAGTACTTC | once | TRBJ2-7 | TRBV6-1 | NA
CAIRTGGMGDTQYF | TGTGCCATCAGGACAGGGGGCATGGGAGATACGCAGTATTTT | NA | TRBJ2-3 | TRBV10-3 | TRBD1
CASTDGGPHSGNTIYF | TGTGCCAGCACCGACGGAGGACCCCACTCTGGAAACACCATATATTTT | NA | TRBJ1-3 | TRBV11-2 | NA
CASSITSRWDGELFF | TGCGCCAGCAGCATAACTAGCCGATGGGACGGGGAGCTGTTTTTT | NA | TRBJ2-2 | TRBV5-1 | NA
CASSEAMGWTEQAGYTF | TGTGCCAGCAGTGAAGCGATGGGATGGACAGAGCAAGCTGGCTACACCTTC | NA | TRBJ1-2 | TRBV6-1 | NA
CASSLPQQGSYNSPLHF | TGCGCCAGCAGCTTGCCACAACAGGGCTCCTATAATTCACCCCTCCACTTT | NA | TRBJ1-6 | TRBV5-1 | NA
CASSSEGLALHF | TGCGCCAGCAGCTCGGAGGGGTTGGCCCTCCACTTT | NA | TRBJ1-6 | TRBV5-1 | NA
CASSQDNRYNTEAFF | TGCGCCAGCAGCCAAGATAACAGATATAACACTGAAGCTTTCTTT | NA | TRBJ1-1 | TRBV4-1 | NA
CASSQDTVRPYEQYF | TGTGCCAGCAGCCAAGATACGGTGCGCCCCTACGAGCAGTACTTC | NA | TRBJ2-7 | TRBV14 | NA
CASSQDLGRGPGNSPLHF | TGTGCCAGCAGCCAAGATCTTGGAAGGGGGCCTGGTAATTCACCCCTCCACTTT | NA | TRBJ1-6 | TRBV3-1/TRBV3-2 | TRBD1
CASSLARDRTYEQYF | TGTGCCAGCAGCTTGGCCCGGGACAGGACCTACGAGCAGTACTTC | NA | TRBJ2-7 | TRBV5-4 | TRBD1
CATSSGLASEQFF | TGTGCCACCAGCAGCGGACTAGCCAGCGAGCAGTTCTTC | NA | TRBJ2-1 | TRBV15 | TRBD2
CASSRQGSTEAFF | TGTGCCAGCAGCCGACAGGGAAGCACTGAAGCTTTCTTT | NA | TRBJ1-1 | TRBV9 | TRBD1
CASSYSWQGYGYTF | TGTGCCAGCAGTTACTCGTGGCAGGGTTATGGCTACACCTTC | NA | TRBJ1-2 | TRBV6-5 | NA
CASSEAGGNSPLHF | TGCGCCAGCAGTGAGGCAGGGGGCAACTCACCCCTCCACTTT | NA | TRBJ1-6 | TRBV10-1 | TRBD1
CASREGGGSFYGYTF | TGTGCCAGCAGGGAGGGGGGGGGCTCTTTCTATGGCTACACCTTC | NA | TRBJ1-2 | TRBV27 | NA
CASSSDRGLYGYTF | TGTGCCAGCAGTTCGGACAGGGGACTCTATGGCTACACCTTC | NA | TRBJ1-2 | TRBV27 | TRBD1
CAILPGQSTDTQYF | TGTGCCATCCTGCCGGGACAGAGCACAGATACGCAGTATTTT | few | TRBJ2-3 | TRBV10-3 | TRBD1
CASSQDRQLRGGGLSYEQYF | TGCGCCAGCAGCCAAGATCGGCAACTCCGTGGGGGGGGACTCTCCTACGAGCAGTACTTC | NA | TRBJ2-7 | TRBV4-1 | TRBD2
CASAQGSNTEAFF | TGTGCCAGCGCCCAGGGGTCTAACACTGAAGCTTTCTTT | NA | TRBJ1-1 | TRBV19 | NA
CASSPNTEAFF | TGTGCCAGCAGCCCTAACACTGAAGCTTTCTTT | once | TRBJ1-1 | TRBV11-2 | NA
CASGTGYSEQYF | TGTGCCAGCGGGACAGGGTACTCCGAGCAGTACTTC | NA | TRBJ2-7 | TRBV7-9 | TRBD1
CASSRDPGHALMNTEAFF | TGCGCCAGCAGCAGGGACCCGGGACATGCCCTCATGAACACTGAAGCTTTCTTT | NA | TRBJ1-1 | TRBV5-1 | NA
CASSREFGNTIYF | TGTGCCAGCAGCCGGGAGTTTGGAAACACCATATATTTT | NA | TRBJ1-3 | TRBV7-9 | NA
CASTPTGGALGDTQYF | TGTGCCAGCACCCCAACGGGGGGGGCCCTGGGAGATACGCAGTATTTT | NA | TRBJ2-3 | TRBV2 | TRBD2
CASIAQGTTQYF | TGTGCCAGCATCGCTCAGGGGACGACCCAGTACTTC | NA | TRBJ2-5 | TRBV2 | NA
CASSLNQGGGSGNTIYF | TGTGCCAGCAGCTTAAATCAGGGGGGAGGCTCTGGAAACACCATATATTTT | NA | TRBJ1-3 | TRBV7-6 | TRBD1
CASSELITGNTIYF | TGTGCCAGCAGTGAATTAATAACTGGAAACACCATATATTTT | NA | TRBJ1-3 | TRBV2 | NA
CSASPRFLGGYTF | TGCAGTGCTAGTCCCAGGTTTTTAGGTGGCTACACCTTC | NA | TRBJ1-2 | TRBV20-1 | NA